These 22 T cell receptor beta chains share one sample of origin, sequenced in a study of blood T cell repertoires in COVID-19. Assay: immunoSEQ multiplex PCR; the TCRdb copy retains only in-frame clones and omits some. Of around 190,000 clones listed, roughly 77% were seen once; the top ten hold roughly 5.6%. The sample taken for sequencing was peripheral blood. The receptors here all came from a woman aged 35 to 49 with COVID-19, enrolled during active disease.

This rearrangement joins TRBV15 to TRBJ1-2; D remains ambiguous. Germline V gene sequence: CDR1 LNHNV, CDR2 YYDKDF (reference sequence). The CDR3 has 13 amino acids. V lost 5 bases and J 3 bases, leaving 10 bases between the germline ends. In DNA, the CDR3 is TGTGCCACCAGCGGGCTGGCTGACTATGGCTACACCTTC. It is translated as CATSGLADYGYTF.

The DNA of the CDR3 is TGTGCCAGCAGCCCAATTGGGGGGAATAGGAACACCGGGGAGCTGTTTTTT. Protein product: CASSPIGGNRNTGELFF. The chain uses TRBV27 and TRBJ2-2, with D tentatively TRBD2 (6 bases). This CDR3 has 17 amino acids. In germline, CDR1 is MNHEY, CDR2 SMNVEV (reference sequence). The V and J ends lost 6 bases and 1 base respectively, with 18 bases between them.

The J gene is TRBJ2-4, the V gene TRBV5-1; TRBD2 aligns across 9 bases. The CDR3 covers 15 residues. Germline CDR1 reads SGHRS; CDR2 reads YFSETQ. With V trimmed by 4 bases and J by 5 bases, 7 bases remained unmatched. The CDR3 sequence: CASSGGLAGENIQYF. As DNA, the CDR3 is TGCGCCAGCAGCGGAGGGTTAGCGGGGGAAAACATTCAGTACTTC.

The gene calls are TRBV18 and TRBJ2-7; tentative D call: TRBD2 (6 bases). The CDR3 extends over 13 amino acids. Looked up from germline, CDR1 is KGHSH and CDR2 is LQKENI. Trimming pared 7 bases from V and 7 bases from J, leaving 17 bases between. Written as DNA, the CDR3 is TGTGCCAGCTACGACGGAGGGGCTGGGGAGCAGTACTTC. Translation gives CASYDGGAGEQYF.

The chain recombines TRBV9 with TRBJ2-5; 12 bases line up with TRBD2. The CDR3 has 17 amino acids. J gave up 5 bases and V 0 bases, and 8 bases lay outside the gene matches. Germline CDR1 and CDR2: SGDLS and YYNGEE. The CDR3 region has the DNA TGTGCCAGCAGCGTAGGCCCTAGCGGGAGGGATGCGGAGACCCAGTACTTC. Protein sequence: CASSVGPSGRDAETQYF.

V usage is TRBV5-4 and J usage is TRBJ1-6, with 8 bases lining up with TRBD1. This CDR3 is built from 13 residues. The germline gives CDR1 SGHNT, CDR2 YYREEE (reference sequence). J lost 9 bases, V lost 9 bases, and 8 bases had no gene match. The CDR3 region is CAIADRDGSPLHF. The CDR3 nucleotides read TGTGCCATCGCGGACAGGGACGGTTCACCCCTCCACTTT.

This sequence joins TRBV5-1 and TRBJ2-7, with D possibly matching TRBD1 (6 bases). In germline, CDR1 is SGHRS, CDR2 YFSETQ. The CDR3 length is 14 residues. Deletions cut 2 bases from V and 4 bases from J, with 13 bases between. In DNA form, the CDR3 reads TGCGCCAGCAGCTTAAGGGGGTCCACATACGAGCAGTACTTC. Protein product: CASSLRGSTYEQYF.

V and J are TRBV5-1 and TRBJ2-1; TRBD2 matches at 7 bases. V shed 1 base, J shed 2 bases, and the junction held 3 bases outside the gene matches. Per germline, CDR1 SGHRS and CDR2 YFSETQ. The CDR3 totals 15 residues. The chain's CDR3 is CASSLLGGAYNEQFF. DNA for the CDR3: TGCGCCAGCAGCTTGCTGGGAGGGGCCTACAATGAGCAGTTCTTC.

The chain is built from TRBV4-3 and TRBJ1-2; 7 bases map to TRBD1. The CDR3 has 14 amino acids. V trimming: 6 bases; J trimming: 5 bases; junction bases outside the gene matches: 9. Germline V CDR1 and CDR2: LGHNA, YSLEER. The CDR3 is CASSDGTAIYGYTF. CDR3 bases: TGCGCCAGCAGTGACGGGACAGCTATTTATGGCTACACCTTC.

The chain employs TRBV30 and TRBJ1-5; 7 bases agree with TRBD1. The ends lost 2 bases at V and 10 bases at J; junction bases unmatched: 11. Per germline, CDR1 GTSNPN and CDR2 SVGIG (reference sequence). The CDR3 is 14 residues long. CDR3 coding DNA: TGTGCCTGGAGTCTCGGACAGGACTATAACCCCCAGCATTTT. It codes for CAWSLGQDYNPQHF.

V usage is TRBV6-6 and J usage is TRBJ2-5; 13 bases fit TRBD2. The germline gives CDR1 MNHNY, CDR2 SVGAGI (reference sequence). Trimming at V came to 5 bases and at J to 5 bases, leaving 8 bases not matched to a gene. The CDR3 is 16 amino acids. Written as DNA, the CDR3 is TGTGCCAGCAGTCGTACTAGCGGGAGGGCCTTGGAGACCCAGTACTTC. Residues: CASSRTSGRALETQYF.

The chain uses TRBV21-1 and TRBJ2-3; the table's D call, TRBD2, has no DNA check behind it. TRBV21-1 is designated a pseudogene. The CDR3 runs to 19 residues. CDR3 residues: CASSKGTSGGILSTDTQYF. In DNA form, the CDR3 reads TGTGCCAGCAGCAAAGGGACTAGCGGGGGGATTCTTAGCACAGATACGCAGTATTTT.

The genes are TRBV6-5 and TRBJ2-2; D not resolved. Per germline, CDR1 MNHEY and CDR2 SVGAGI. V shed 4 bases and J shed 9 bases, with 12 bases lying between them. CDR3 length: 13 residues. Here the CDR3 DNA reads TGTGCCAGCAGTTCTCCAGGCACGAGGGAGCTGTTTTTT. Its translation: CASSSPGTRELFF.

This clone showed up just a few times. V and J are TRBV4-1 and TRBJ2-7, with D uncertain. This CDR3 contains 15 residues. The V end was cut by 0 bases, the J end by 2 bases, with 11 bases between. Germline assignment: CDR1 MGHRA and CDR2 YSYEKL. This CDR3 is CASSQDPVSPYEQYF. The CDR3 nucleotides are TGCGCCAGCAGCCAAGATCCTGTAAGCCCCTACGAGCAGTACTTC.

The chain uses TRBV6-6 and TRBJ1-2; D is perhaps TRBD1 (5 bases). Germline-derived CDR1 and CDR2 are MNHNY and SVGAGI (reference sequence). The CDR3 runs to 13 residues. Trimming pared 0 bases from V and 7 bases from J, leaving 9 bases between. The CDR3 is CASSYSLGGGYTF. CDR3 bases: TGTGCCAGCAGTTACTCACTGGGGGGTGGCTACACCTTC.

The CDR3 sequence: CASRRGTSGGENIQYF. The CDR3 DNA reads as TGTGCCAGTAGGCGAGGGACTAGCGGGGGAGAAAACATTCAGTACTTC. This chain links TRBV19 with TRBJ2-4; 14 bases are shared with TRBD2. This CDR3 comprises 16 residues. Germline V CDR1 and CDR2: LNHDA, SQIVND (reference sequence). V was pared by 6 bases and J by 5 bases, with 6 bases of the junction left unmatched.

The chain joins TRBV5-1 to TRBJ2-1, with 10 bases that match TRBD1. The CDR3 is 16 residues long. The V gene end was trimmed by 0 bases and the J gene end by 6 bases; junction bases not matched to a gene: 6. CDR1 and CDR2 (germline): SGHRS, YFSETQ. Here the CDR3 DNA reads TGCGCCAGCAGCTTGGATCCGACAGGGGGCTTCAATGAGCAGTTCTTC. Protein: CASSLDPTGGFNEQFF.

This chain links TRBV7-2 with TRBJ1-3; TRBD1 matches 7 bases. CDR1 and CDR2 from the germline V gene are SGHTA and FQGNSA. This CDR3 has 13 amino acids. V gave up 5 bases and J gave up 5 bases; unmatched junction bases: 3. The CDR3 spells CASSPGQRNTIYF. The CDR3 nucleotides are TGTGCCAGCAGCCCGGGACAGAGAAACACCATATATTTT.

V gene TRBV12-3 or TRBV12-4 combines with J gene TRBJ1-3; D is uncertain. V was trimmed by 8 bases and J by 2 bases, leaving 4 bases between them. The length of the CDR3 is 11 residues. The CDR3 here is CASAAGNTIYF. CDR3 coding DNA: TGTGCCAGCGCAGCTGGAAACACCATATATTTT.

The V and J genes are TRBV10-3 and TRBJ2-7, with no clear D. Germline loops: CDR1 ENHRY, CDR2 SYGVKD. V gave up 3 bases and J gave up 5 bases, with 11 bases separating them. This CDR3 spans 13 amino acids. The CDR3 sequence: CAISDGTSDEQYF. CDR3 nucleotides: TGTGCCATCAGTGACGGTACCTCGGACGAGCAGTACTTC.

This clone came up once. The genes are TRBV6-5 and TRBJ1-4, with TRBD1 matching 7 bases. V gave up 6 bases and J gave up 5 bases; unmatched junction bases: 6. The CDR3 extends over 14 amino acids. Looked up from germline, CDR1 is MNHEY and CDR2 is SVGAGI. The CDR3 DNA is TGTGCCAGCAGCCAGGGGGGCCCCAATGAAAAACTGTTTTTT. It yields the protein CASSQGGPNEKLFF.

This rearrangement joins TRBV7-2 to TRBJ1-1; TRBD1 matches 10 bases. The CDR3 is made up of 17 amino acids. J gave up 3 bases and V 3 bases, and 10 bases lay outside the gene matches. Germline values: CDR1 SGHTA, CDR2 FQGNSA. The CDR3 sequence: CASSFSPGQGRDTEAFF. The CDR3, as DNA: TGTGCCAGCAGCTTTTCTCCGGGACAGGGGCGGGACACTGAAGCTTTCTTT.